The clone carrying this T cell receptor beta chain was counted a single time. What it binds is unknown. The CDR3 totals 12 residues. In germline, CDR1 is SGHNT, CDR2 YYREEE (reference sequence). Trimming shortened V by 3 bases and J by 9 bases, and 10 bases separated the two germline ends. This record comes from a study of shared clonotypes between healthy human individuals. Study as a whole: The composition of the donors was a couple of women and a few men aged 18 to 49. Findings and limits, study-wide: Even with large depth, rarefaction showed that sorted-subset sequencing was incomplete. Sampling was confined to blood; repertoires within tissues likely differ. Expectations were that clonotype sharing among donors would be affected by sequencing depth.

The protocol was immunoSEQ multiplex PCR, while the TCRdb copy is restricted to in-frame clones and leaves out a portion. The sample includes roughly 1,500,000 clones, 95% to 99% of them seen just once. The specimen was naive CD4+ T cells sorted from blood. Regarding subset: CD45RA+ positively selected. The chain recombines TRBV5-4 with TRBJ2-1; D perhaps matches TRBD1 (6 bases). The sequence was obtained from a man aged 25 to 40 in good health. As DNA, the CDR3 is TGTGCCAGCAGCTCCCCAGGGGTTGAGCAGTTCTTC. Its protein is CASSSPGVEQFF.